Listed here are 17 T cell receptor beta chains from one sample, sequenced in a study of T cell repertoires in cytomegalovirus infection. For these receptors, no antigen is known. TCRdb fed the reads into MiXCR, producing one record per CDR3 protein. The sample includes fewer than 25,000 distinct CDR3 sequences, 20% to 25% of them seen just once. Material: CD8+ T cells from cultured PBMCs, obtained from culture after CMV antigen stimulation. Receptors originate from a human donor in good health (CMV status not recorded). Some clones in this sample may be carry-over from other donors' samples.

This clonotype has a single count. The rearrangement joins TRBV16 to TRBJ2-7; D is possibly TRBD1 or TRBD2 (6 bases each). Trimming left V 4 bases short and J 3 bases short, with 13 bases between. The CDR3 sequence is 14 residues long. In germline, CDR1 is KGHSY, CDR2 FQNENV. This chain's CDR3 is CASSPEGGDYEQYF. The CDR3 DNA follows: TGTGCCAGCAGCCCTGAGGGGGGAGACTACGAGCAGTACTTC.

The chain recombines TRBV6-2 or TRBV6-3 with TRBJ2-7; D is perhaps TRBD2 (6 bases). V was clipped by 0 bases and J by 6 bases, with 18 bases between them. In germline, CDR1 is MNHEY, CDR2 SVGEGT. The CDR3 covers 16 residues. This chain's CDR3 is CASSYSTRDGGTEQYF. CDR3 coding DNA: TGTGCCAGCAGTTACTCGACGCGGGACGGCGGCACCGAGCAGTACTTC.

This clonotype was observed at least ten times. The rearrangement links TRBV7-2 to TRBJ2-7; no firm D call. V shed 5 bases and J shed 3 bases, with 14 bases lying between them. The CDR3 contains 14 residues. Looked up from germline, CDR1 is SGHTA and CDR2 is FQGNSA. Written as DNA, the CDR3 is TGTGCCAGCAGCCCCTCGGACGCCCACTACGAGCAGTACTTC. Translated, it gives CASSPSDAHYEQYF. Full variable domain (missing parts from reference TRBV7-2 and TRBJ2-7): GAGVSQSPSNKVTEKGKDVELRCDPISGHTALYWYRQSLGQGLEFLIYFQGNSAPDKSGLPSDRFSAERTGGSVSTLTIQRTQQEDSAVYLCASSPSDAHYEQYFGPGTRLTVT.

The chain combines TRBV4-2 with TRBJ2-7; 11 nucleotides line up with TRBD1. This CDR3 region has 15 residues. V was pared by 1 base and J by 2 bases, with 1 base of the junction left unmatched. Germline CDR1 reads LGHNA; CDR2 reads YNFKEQ. The CDR3 DNA sequence: TGTGCCAGCAGCCAAGGGGACAGGGGGACCTACGAGCAGTACTTC. Amino acid sequence: CASSQGDRGTYEQYF.

J is TRBJ1-1 and V is TRBV4-1, with TRBD1 matching over 9 bases. J was trimmed by 1 base and V by 2 bases; bases with no gene match: 2. This CDR3 contains 15 residues. The germline V gene has CDR1 MGHRA and CDR2 YSYEKL. CDR3 DNA: TGCGCCAGCAGCCAATCACAGGGGGCGAACACTGAAGCTTTCTTT. It codes for CASSQSQGANTEAFF.

Notes on this clonotype: Given a much more abundant clone one base away, this may be a read error. The rearrangement links TRBV6-6 to TRBJ1-3, with a weak D call TRBD1 (6 bases). This CDR3 is 15 amino acids long. Looked up from germline, CDR1 is MNHNY and CDR2 is SVGAGI (reference sequence). CDR3 sequence reads: CASRKGETRGNTMYF. CDR3 sequence (DNA): TGTGCCAGCAGAAAGGGGGAGACAAGAGGAAACACCATGTATTTT.

Only a few counts were recorded for this clonotype. The chain links TRBV14 to TRBJ2-1; no reliable D call. The germline gives CDR1 SGHDN, CDR2 FVKESK. The CDR3 consists of 14 residues. V gave up 5 bases and J gave up 8 bases, with 16 bases separating them. In DNA, the CDR3 is TGTGCCAGCAGCTCAAGCACCCAATGGTATGAGCAGTTCTTC. This codes for CASSSSTQWYEQFF.

The table lists this clonotype with a few counts. The chain recombines TRBV5-5 with TRBJ2-2; possibly TRBD2 for D (5 bases). The CDR3 totals 16 residues. V lost 0 bases to trimming and J lost 0 bases, with 9 bases between them. Germline V gene lookup returns CDR1 SGHKS and CDR2 YYEKEE (reference sequence). The CDR3 nucleotides are TGTGCCAGCAGCTTGGAAGGGAGAGCGAACACCGGGGAGCTGTTTTTT. It specifies CASSLEGRANTGELFF. Full variable domain (remainder filled in from reference TRBV5-5 and TRBJ2-2): DAGVTQSPTHLIKTRGQQVTLRCSPISGHKSVSWYQQVLGQGPQFIFQYYEKEERGRGNFPDRFSARQFPNYSSELNVNALLLGDSALYLCASSLEGRANTGELFFGEGSRLTVL.

This clonotype occurred many times. This chain connects TRBV4-2 to TRBJ2-6, with D tentatively TRBD2 (6 bases). Deletions cut 1 base from V and 3 bases from J, with 16 bases between. The CDR3 has 18 residues. CDR1 is LGHNA, CDR2 YNFKEQ, per germline. CDR3 loop: CASSQGLDGGGGANVLTF. DNA of the CDR3: TGTGCCAGCAGCCAAGGGTTGGACGGGGGTGGTGGGGCCAACGTCCTGACTTTC.

Concerning this clonotype itself: This may stem from a read error, because a much larger clone lies one nucleotide away. The chain couples TRBV4-3 to TRBJ2-1; D is undetermined. The V end was cut by 0 bases, the J end by 3 bases, with 18 bases between. Germline CDR1 LGHNA, CDR2 YSLEER. The CDR3 is 18 residues long. The CDR3 reads CASSQDWGSFGSYNEQFF. CDR3 DNA: TGCGCCAGCAGCCAAGATTGGGGTAGTTTTGGAAGCTACAATGAGCAGTTCTTC.

The V gene is TRBV5-4, the J gene TRBJ2-5; no reliable D call. Germline CDR1 SGHNT, CDR2 YYREEE (reference sequence). This CDR3 is built from 12 residues. V was shortened by 3 bases and J by 4 bases, with 7 bases between the two germline ends. The CDR3 loop is CASSWRGETQYF. The CDR3 nucleotides are TGTGCCAGCAGCTGGCGCGGAGAGACCCAGTACTTC.

Only a few counts were recorded for this clonotype. The chain couples TRBV2 to TRBJ2-7; D uncertain. V was pared by 6 bases and J by 0 bases, with 9 bases between. Looked up from germline, CDR1 is SNHLY and CDR2 is FYNNEI. The CDR3 has 13 amino acids. As DNA, the CDR3 is TGTGCCAGCAGCTCGACACTCTCCTACGAGCAGTACTTC. Translated: CASSSTLSYEQYF.

The J gene is TRBJ2-1, the V gene TRBV5-1; TRBD2 is a possible D gene (6 bases). The V gene lost 0 bases and the J gene lost 3 bases, with 13 bases spanning the gap. Germline CDR1 and CDR2: SGHRS and YFSETQ. This CDR3 has 16 residues. Written as DNA, the CDR3 is TGCGCCAGCAGCTTGGGGGACTTCACAGTCTACAATGAGCAGTTCTTC. This codes for CASSLGDFTVYNEQFF.

This clonotype came up many times. The chain has TRBV7-6 and TRBJ1-3; perhaps TRBD1 as D (5 bases). The V end was cut by 5 bases, the J end by 1 base, with 9 bases between. The germline gives CDR1 SGHVS, CDR2 FNYEAQ. The CDR3 has 14 residues. This CDR3 reads CASSRTQSGNTIYF. Written as DNA, the CDR3 is TGTGCCAGCAGCCGGACACAGTCTGGAAACACCATATATTTT.

The chain couples TRBV4-1 to TRBJ2-2; TRBD2 is a possible D gene (7 bases). This CDR3 has 17 amino acids. The V gene's germline CDR1 is MGHRA and CDR2 YSYEKL. V lost 4 bases and J lost 4, with 19 bases in between. The CDR3 DNA reads as TGCGCCAGCAGCCCAAGTCGTGGGGGGGCGACCACCGGGGAGCTGTTTTTT. Protein: CASSPSRGGATTGELFF.

The table lists this clonotype with a count of one. V is TRBV5-4 and J is TRBJ1-6; a possible D gene is TRBD1 (6 bases). The germline V and J ends were trimmed by 4 bases and 5 bases, with 13 bases remaining between them. The CDR3 is 15 amino acids. Looked up from germline, CDR1 is SGHNT and CDR2 is YYREEE (reference sequence). DNA for the CDR3: TGTGCCAGCAGCCGCGGGACAACCAATAATTCACCCCTCCACTTT. Amino acid sequence: CASSRGTTNNSPLHF.

This clonotype was recorded a few times. The J gene is TRBJ1-1, the V gene TRBV12-3 or TRBV12-4; TRBD1 agrees at 7 bases. The CDR3 is 17 amino acids. After removal of 5 bases from V and 2 bases from J, the junction contained 14 bases not matched to a gene. In DNA, the CDR3 is TGTGCCAGCAGTAGCCAGGGGGGTGTTTTCCCAAACACTGAAGCTTTCTTT. Translation gives CASSSQGGVFPNTEAFF.